This T cell receptor (beta chain) was sequenced during a study of CD8 T cells in ankylosing spondylitis. In its sample, this clonotype was seen many times. The CDR3 runs 14 residues. Trimming took off 5 bases at V and 8 bases at J, with 19 bases between the two ends. CDR1 is SQVTM, CDR2 ANQGSEA, per germline. From the 5' RACE reads, TCRdb called clonotypes with MiXCR, one entry per CDR3 protein. The table includes about 33,000 distinct CDR3 sequences, 11% detected once. This sequence joins TRBV29-1 and TRBJ2-1; D is possibly TRBD1 or TRBD2 (5 bases each). The sequence came from a male donor with ankylosing spondylitis. The sequenced sample was synovial fluid, either unsorted or a sorted T cell fraction (not recorded which). The CDR3 region has the DNA TGCAGCGTTACTCCGGGGCTGGGTGGCGATGAGCAGTTCTTC. This codes for CSVTPGLGGDEQFF.